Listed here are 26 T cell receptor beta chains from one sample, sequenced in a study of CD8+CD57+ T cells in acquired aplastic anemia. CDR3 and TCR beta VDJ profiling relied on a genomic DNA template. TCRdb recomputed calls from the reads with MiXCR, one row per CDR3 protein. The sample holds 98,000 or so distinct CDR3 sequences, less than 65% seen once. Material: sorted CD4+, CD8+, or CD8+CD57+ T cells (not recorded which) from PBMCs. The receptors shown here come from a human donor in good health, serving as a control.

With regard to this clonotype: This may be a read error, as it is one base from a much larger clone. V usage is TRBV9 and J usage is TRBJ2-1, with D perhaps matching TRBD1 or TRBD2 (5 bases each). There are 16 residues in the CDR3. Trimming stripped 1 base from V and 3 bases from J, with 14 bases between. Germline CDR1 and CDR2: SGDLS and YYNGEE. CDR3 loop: CASSVHSEGSYNEQFF. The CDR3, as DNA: TGTGCCAGCAGCGTACATAGCGAGGGGAGCTACAATGAGCAGTTCTTC.

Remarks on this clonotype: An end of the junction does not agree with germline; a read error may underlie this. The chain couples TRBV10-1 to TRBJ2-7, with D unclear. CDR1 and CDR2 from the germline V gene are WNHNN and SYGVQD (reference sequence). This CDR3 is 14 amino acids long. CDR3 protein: CASSLSVSSYEQYF. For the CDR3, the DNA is TGTGCCAGCAGCTTATCGGTGAGCTCCTACGAGCAGTACTTC.

The CDR3 nucleotides read TGCGCCAGCGGACCGGGACAGGGAGGGGGCTACACCTTC. It specifies CASGPGQGGGYTF. This chain joins TRBV5-1 and TRBJ1-2, with 9 bases fitting TRBD1. V dropped 7 bases and J dropped 8; count of bases not matched to a gene: 9. In germline, CDR1 is SGHRS, CDR2 YFSETQ. The CDR3 length is 13 residues.

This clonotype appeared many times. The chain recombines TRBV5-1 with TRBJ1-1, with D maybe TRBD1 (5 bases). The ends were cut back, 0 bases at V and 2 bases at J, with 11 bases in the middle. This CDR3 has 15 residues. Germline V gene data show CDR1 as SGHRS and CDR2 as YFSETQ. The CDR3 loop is CASSLASGFNTEAFF. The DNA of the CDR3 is TGCGCCAGCAGCTTGGCCTCAGGGTTTAACACTGAAGCTTTCTTT.

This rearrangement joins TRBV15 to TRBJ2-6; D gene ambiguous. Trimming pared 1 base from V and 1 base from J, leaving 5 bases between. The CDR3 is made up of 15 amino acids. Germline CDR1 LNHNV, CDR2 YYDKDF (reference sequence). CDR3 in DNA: TGTGCCACCAGCAGAGGGGGTTCTGGGGCCAACGTCCTGACTTTC. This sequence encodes CATSRGGSGANVLTF.

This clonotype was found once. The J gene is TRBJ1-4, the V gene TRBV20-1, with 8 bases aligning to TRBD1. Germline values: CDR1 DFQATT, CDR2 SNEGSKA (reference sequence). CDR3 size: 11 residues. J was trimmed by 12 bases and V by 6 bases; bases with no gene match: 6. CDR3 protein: CSATGQGQLFF. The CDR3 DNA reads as TGCAGTGCCACAGGACAGGGCCAACTGTTTTTT.

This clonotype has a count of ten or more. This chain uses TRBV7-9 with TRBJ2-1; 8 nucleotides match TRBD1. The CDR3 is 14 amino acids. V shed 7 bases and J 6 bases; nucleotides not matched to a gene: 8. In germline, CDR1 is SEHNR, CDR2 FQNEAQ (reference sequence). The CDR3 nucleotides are TGTGCCAGCAACGGACAGGGTGGAGGCAATGAGCAGTTCTTC. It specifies CASNGQGGGNEQFF.

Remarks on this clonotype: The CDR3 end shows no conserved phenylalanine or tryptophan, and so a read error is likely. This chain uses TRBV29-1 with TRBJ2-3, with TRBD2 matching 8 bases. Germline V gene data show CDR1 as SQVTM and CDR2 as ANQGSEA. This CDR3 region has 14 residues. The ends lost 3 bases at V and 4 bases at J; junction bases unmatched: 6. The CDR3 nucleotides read TGCAGCGTTGACTTAGCGGGGAGCCCAGATACGCAGTATTCT. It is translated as CSVDLAGSPDTQYS.

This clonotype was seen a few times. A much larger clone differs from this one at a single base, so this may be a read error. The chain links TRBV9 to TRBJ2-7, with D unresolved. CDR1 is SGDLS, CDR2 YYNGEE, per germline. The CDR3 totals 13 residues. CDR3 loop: CASSPEVSYEQHF. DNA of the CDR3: TGTGCCAGCAGCCCAGAGGTCTCCTACGAGCAGCACTTC.

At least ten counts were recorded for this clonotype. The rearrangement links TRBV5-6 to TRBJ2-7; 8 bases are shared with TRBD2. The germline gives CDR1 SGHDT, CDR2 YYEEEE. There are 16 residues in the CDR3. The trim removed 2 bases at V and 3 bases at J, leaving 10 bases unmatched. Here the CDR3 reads CASSLLAAGGLYEQYF. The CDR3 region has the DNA TGTGCCAGCAGCTTACTTGCTGCGGGGGGCCTCTACGAGCAGTACTTC.

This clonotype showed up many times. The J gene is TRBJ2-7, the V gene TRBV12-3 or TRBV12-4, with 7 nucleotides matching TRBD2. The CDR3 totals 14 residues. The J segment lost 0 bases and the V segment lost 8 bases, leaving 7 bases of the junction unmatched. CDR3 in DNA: TGTGCCAGCTCAAAAGGGAGGGTCTCCTACGAGCAGTACTTC. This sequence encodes CASSKGRVSYEQYF.

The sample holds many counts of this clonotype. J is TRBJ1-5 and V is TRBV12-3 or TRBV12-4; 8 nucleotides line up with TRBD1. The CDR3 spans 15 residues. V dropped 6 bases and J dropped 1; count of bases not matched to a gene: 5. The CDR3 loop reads CASSSDRESNQPQHF. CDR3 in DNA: TGTGCCAGCAGCTCGGACAGGGAAAGCAATCAGCCCCAGCATTTT.

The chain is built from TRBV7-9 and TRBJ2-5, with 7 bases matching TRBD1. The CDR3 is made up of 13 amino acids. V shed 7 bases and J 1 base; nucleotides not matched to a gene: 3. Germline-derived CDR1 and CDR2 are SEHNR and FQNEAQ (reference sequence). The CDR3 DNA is TGTGCCAGCACCTGGGACAGCCAAGAGACCCAGTACTTC. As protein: CASTWDSQETQYF.

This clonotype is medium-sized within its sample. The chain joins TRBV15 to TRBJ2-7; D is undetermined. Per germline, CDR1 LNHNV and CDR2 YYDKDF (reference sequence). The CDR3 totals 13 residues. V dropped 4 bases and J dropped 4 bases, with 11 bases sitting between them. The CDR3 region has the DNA TGTGCCACCAGCACCCCGACTGAGTACGAGCAGTACTTC. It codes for CATSTPTEYEQYF.

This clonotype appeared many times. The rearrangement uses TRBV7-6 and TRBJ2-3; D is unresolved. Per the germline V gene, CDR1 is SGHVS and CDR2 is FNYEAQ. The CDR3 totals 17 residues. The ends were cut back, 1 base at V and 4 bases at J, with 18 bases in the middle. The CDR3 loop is CASSLDHGIEVADTQYF. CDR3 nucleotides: TGTGCCAGCAGCTTAGATCACGGAATTGAGGTCGCAGATACGCAGTATTTT.

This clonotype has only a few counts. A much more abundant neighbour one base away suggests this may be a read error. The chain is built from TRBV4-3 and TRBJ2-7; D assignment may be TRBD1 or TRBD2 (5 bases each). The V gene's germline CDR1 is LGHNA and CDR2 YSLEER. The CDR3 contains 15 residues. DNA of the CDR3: TGCGCCCGCAGCCAAGATATGAGGGGTACCTACGAGCAGTACTTC. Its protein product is CARSQDMRGTYEQYF.

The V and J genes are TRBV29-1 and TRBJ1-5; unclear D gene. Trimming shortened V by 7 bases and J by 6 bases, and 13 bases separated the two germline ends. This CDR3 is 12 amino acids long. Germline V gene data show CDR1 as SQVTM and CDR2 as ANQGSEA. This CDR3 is CSAAGQGQPQHF. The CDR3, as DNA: TGCAGCGCCGCTGGCCAAGGTCAGCCCCAGCATTTT.

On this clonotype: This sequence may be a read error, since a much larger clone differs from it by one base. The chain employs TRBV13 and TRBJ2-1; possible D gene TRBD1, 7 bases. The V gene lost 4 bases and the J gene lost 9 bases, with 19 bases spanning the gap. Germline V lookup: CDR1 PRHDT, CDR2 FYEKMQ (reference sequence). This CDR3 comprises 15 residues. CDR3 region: CASSSVMEGAFEQFF. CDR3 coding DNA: TGTGCCAGCAGCTCGGTGATGGAGGGGGCGTTTGAGCAGTTCTTC.

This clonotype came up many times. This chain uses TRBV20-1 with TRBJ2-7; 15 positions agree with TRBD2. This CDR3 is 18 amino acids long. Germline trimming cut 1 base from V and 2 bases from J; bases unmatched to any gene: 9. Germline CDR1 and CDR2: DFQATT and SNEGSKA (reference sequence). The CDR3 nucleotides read TGCAGTGCTAGAGCCCAGGGACTAGCGGGGGGACTCACCTACGAGCAGTACTTC. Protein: CSARAQGLAGGLTYEQYF.

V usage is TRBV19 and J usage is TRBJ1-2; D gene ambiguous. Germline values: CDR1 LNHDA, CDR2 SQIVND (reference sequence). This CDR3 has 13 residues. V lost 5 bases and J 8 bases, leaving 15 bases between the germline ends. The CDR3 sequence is CASSRGRGGGYTF. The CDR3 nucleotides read TGTGCCAGTAGTCGAGGACGAGGAGGGGGCTACACCTTC.

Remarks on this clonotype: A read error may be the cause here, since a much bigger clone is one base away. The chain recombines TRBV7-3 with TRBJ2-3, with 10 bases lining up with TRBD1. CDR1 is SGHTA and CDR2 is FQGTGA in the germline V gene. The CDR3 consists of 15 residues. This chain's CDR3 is CTSSWTGGDTDTQYF. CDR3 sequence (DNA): TGTACCAGCAGCTGGACAGGGGGGGACACAGATACGCAGTATTTT.

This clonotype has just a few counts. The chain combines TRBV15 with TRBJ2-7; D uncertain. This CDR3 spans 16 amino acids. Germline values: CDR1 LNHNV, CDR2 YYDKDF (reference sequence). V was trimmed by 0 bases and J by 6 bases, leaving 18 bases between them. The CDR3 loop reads CATSRDLISNAPEQYF. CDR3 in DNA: TGTGCCACCAGCAGAGATCTAATATCAAACGCCCCCGAGCAGTACTTC. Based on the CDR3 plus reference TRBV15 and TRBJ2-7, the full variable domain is DAMVIQNPRYQVTQFGKPVTLSCSQTLNHNVMYWYQQKSSQAPKLLFHYYDKDFNNEADTPDNFQSRRPNTSFCFLDIRSPGLGDTAMYLCATSRDLISNAPEQYFGPGTRLTVT.

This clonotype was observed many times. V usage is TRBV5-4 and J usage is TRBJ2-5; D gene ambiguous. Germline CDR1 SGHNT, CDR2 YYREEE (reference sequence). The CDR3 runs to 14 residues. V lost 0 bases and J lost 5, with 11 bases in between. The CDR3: CASSLERRRETQYF. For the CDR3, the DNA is TGTGCCAGCAGCTTGGAGAGGCGACGGGAGACCCAGTACTTC. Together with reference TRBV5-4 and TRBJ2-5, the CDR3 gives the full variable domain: ETGVTQSPTHLIKTRGQQVTLRCSSQSGHNTVSWYQQALGQGPQFIFQYYREEENGRGNFPPRFSGLQFPNYSSELNVNALELDDSALYLCASSLERRRETQYFGPGTRLLVL.

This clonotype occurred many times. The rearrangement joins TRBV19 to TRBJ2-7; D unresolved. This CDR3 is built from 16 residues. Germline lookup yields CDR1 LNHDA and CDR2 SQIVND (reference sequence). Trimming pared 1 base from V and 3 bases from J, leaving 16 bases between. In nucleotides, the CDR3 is TGTGCCAGTAGTATAGGGCCTTACTTAAAAGACTACGAGCAGTACTTC. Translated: CASSIGPYLKDYEQYF.

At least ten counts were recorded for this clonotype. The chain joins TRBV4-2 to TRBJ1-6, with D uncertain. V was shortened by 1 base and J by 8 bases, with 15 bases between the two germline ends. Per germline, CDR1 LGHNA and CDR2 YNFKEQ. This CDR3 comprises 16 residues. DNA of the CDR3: TGTGCCAGCAGCCAAGCCAGCCCGGGGATCGATTCACCCCTCCACTTT. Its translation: CASSQASPGIDSPLHF.

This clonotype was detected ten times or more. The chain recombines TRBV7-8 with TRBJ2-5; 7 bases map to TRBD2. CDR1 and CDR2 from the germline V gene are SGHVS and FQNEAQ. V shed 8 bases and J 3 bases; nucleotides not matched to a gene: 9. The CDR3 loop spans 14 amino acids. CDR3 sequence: CASLGGPRKETQYF. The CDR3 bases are TGTGCCAGCCTGGGAGGGCCTAGAAAAGAGACCCAGTACTTC.